The present T cell receptor (beta chain) was sequenced within a study of T-cell memory formation after mild COVID-19. Turning to the study itself: TCR clusters largely stayed donor specific.

Study findings and constraints: CM and EM subsets held most contracting CD4+ clones; EMRA held CD8+ ones. Clones contracting day 15 to 85 were balanced CD4/CD8; later expanders leaned CD4+.

Comments on this clonotype: Antigen specificity is unknown.

5'RACE, which relied on constant-segment primers, yielded TCR alpha and TCR beta cDNA libraries carrying sample barcodes and UMIs. Via MiXCR, TCRdb re-called the 5' RACE reads, giving one row per CDR3 protein. The sample records approximately 300,000 distinct CDR3 sequences, 15% to 20% being singletons. This clonotype was sampled from a man between 18 and 29 years old who had mild COVID-19 (a few samples of this study predate the infection). Cell type and time point are not known. Sequenced input: PBMCs or a T cell subset sorted from them (not recorded which).

The CDR3 DNA follows: TGCGCCAGCAGCTGGGGGGTCGGGGACTACGGCGCCCTGACAACCAGCACAGATACGCAGTATTTT. Its translation: CASSWGVGDYGALTTSTDTQYF. This rearrangement joins TRBV5-1 to TRBJ2-3, with 7 positions matching TRBD2. The germline CDR1 and CDR2 sequences are SGHRS and YFSETQ. The length of the CDR3 is 22 residues. With 3 bases clipped from V and 0 bases from J, the junction kept 25 bases outside the gene matches.